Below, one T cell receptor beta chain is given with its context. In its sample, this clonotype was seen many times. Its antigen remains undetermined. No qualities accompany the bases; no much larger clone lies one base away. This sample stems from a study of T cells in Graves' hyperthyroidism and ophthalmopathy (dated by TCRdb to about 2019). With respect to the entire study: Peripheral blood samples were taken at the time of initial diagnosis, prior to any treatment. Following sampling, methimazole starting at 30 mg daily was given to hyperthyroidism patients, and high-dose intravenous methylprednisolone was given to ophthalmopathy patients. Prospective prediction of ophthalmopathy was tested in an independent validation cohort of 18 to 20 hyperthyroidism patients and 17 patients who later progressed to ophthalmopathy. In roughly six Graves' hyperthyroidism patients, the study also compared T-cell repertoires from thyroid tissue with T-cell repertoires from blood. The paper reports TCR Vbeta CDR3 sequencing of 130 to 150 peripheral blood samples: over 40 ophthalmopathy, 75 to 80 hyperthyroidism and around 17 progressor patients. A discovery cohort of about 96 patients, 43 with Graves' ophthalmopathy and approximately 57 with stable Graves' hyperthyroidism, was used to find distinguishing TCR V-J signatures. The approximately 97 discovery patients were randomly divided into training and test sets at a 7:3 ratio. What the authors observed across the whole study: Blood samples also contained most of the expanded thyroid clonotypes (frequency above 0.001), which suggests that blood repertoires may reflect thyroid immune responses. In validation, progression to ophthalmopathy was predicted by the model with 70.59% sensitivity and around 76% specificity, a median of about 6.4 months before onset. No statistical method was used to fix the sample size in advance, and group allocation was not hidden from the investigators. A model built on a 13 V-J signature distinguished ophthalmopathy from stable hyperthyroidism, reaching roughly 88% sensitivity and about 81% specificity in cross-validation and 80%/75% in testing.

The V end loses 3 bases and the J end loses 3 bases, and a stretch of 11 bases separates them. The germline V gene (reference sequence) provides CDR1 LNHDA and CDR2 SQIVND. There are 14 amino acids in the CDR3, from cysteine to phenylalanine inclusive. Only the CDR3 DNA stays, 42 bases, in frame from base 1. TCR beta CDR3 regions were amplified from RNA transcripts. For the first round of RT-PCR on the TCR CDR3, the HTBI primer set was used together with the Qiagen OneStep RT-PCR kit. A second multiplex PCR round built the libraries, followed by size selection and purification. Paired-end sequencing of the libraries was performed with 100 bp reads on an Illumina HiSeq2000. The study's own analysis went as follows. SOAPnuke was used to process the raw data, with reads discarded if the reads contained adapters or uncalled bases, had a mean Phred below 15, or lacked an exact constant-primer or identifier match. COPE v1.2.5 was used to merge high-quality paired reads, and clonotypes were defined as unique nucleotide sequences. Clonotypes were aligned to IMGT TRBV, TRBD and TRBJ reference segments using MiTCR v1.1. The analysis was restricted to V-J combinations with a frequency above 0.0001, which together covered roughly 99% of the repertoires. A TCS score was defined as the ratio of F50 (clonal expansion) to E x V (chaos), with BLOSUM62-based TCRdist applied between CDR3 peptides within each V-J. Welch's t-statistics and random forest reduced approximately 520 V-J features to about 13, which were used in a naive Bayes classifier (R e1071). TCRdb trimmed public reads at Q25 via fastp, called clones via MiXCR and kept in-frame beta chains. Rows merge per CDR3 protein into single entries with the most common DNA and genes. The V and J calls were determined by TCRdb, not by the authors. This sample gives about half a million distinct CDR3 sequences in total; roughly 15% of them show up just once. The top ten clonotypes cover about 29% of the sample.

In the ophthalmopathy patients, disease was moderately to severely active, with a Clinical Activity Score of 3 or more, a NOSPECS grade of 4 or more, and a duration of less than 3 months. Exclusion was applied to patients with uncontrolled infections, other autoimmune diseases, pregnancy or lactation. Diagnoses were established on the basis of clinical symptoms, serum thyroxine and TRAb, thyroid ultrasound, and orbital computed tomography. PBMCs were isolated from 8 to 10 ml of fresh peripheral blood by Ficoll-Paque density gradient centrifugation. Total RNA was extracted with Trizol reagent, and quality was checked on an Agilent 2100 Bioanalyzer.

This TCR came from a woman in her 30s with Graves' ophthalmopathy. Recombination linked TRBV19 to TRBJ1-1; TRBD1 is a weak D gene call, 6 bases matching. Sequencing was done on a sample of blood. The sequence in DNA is TGTGCCAGTAGTATGGATACAGGGTACACTGAAGCTTTCTTT. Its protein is CASSMDTGYTEAFF.